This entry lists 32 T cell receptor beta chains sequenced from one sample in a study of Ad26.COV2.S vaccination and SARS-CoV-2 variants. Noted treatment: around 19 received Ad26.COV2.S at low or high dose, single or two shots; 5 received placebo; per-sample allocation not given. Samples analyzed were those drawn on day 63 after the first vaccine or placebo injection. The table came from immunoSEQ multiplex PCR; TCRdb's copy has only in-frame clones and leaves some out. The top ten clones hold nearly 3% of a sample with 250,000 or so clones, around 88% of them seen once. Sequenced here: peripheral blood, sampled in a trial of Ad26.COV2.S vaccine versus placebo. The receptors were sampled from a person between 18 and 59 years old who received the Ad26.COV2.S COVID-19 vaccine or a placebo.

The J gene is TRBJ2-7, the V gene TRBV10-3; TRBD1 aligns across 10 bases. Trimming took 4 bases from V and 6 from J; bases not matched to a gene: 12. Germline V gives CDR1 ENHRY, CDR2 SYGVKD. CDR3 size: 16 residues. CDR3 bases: TGTGCCATCAGTGCCCAAACCCGGGACAGGGGCAGCGAGCAGTACGTC. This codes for CAISAQTRDRGSEQYV.

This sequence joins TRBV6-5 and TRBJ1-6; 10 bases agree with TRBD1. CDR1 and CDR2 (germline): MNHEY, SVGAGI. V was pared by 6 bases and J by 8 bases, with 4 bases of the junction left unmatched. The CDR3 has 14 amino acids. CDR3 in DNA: TGTGCCAGCAGGGACGGGACAGGGGATTCACCCCTCCACTTT. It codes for CASRDGTGDSPLHF.

CDR3 amino acids: CASSFPGGVFTGELFF. The CDR3, as DNA: TGTGCCAGCAGCTTTCCGGGGGGAGTATTCACCGGGGAGCTGTTTTTT. This rearrangement joins TRBV7-3 to TRBJ2-2; TRBD2 matches 7 bases. This CDR3 contains 16 residues. V shed 3 bases, J shed 4 bases, and the junction held 8 bases outside the gene matches. The germline gives CDR1 SGHTA, CDR2 FQGTGA.

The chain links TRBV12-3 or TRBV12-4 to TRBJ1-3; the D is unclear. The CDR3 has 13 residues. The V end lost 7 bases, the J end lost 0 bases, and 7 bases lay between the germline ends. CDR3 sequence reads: CASNLNSGNTIYF. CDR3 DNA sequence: TGTGCCAGCAATCTTAACTCTGGAAACACCATATATTTT.

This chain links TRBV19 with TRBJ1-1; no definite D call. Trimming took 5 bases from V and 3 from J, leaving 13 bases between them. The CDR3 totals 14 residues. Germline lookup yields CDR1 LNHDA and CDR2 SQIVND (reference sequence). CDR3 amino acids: CASSSGPSHTEAFF. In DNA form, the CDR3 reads TGTGCCAGTAGTTCCGGACCGAGCCACACTGAAGCTTTCTTT.

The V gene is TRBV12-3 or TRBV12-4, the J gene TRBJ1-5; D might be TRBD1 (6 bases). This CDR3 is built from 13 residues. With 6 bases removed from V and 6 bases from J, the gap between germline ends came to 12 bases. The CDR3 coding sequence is TGTGCCAGCAGGGTGGGGGCTGGTCAGCCCCAGCATTTT. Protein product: CASRVGAGQPQHF.

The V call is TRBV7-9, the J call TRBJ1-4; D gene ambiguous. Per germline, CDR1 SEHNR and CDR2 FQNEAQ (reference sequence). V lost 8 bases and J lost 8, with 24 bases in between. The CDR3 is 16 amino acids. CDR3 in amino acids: CASASPSSSAEEKLFF. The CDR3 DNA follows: TGTGCCAGCGCCTCCCCTTCCTCGTCCGCGGAAGAAAAACTGTTTTTT. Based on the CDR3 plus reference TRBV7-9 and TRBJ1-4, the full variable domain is DTGVSQNPRHKITKRGQNVTFRCDPISEHNRLYWYRQTLGQGPEFLTYFQNEAQLEKSRLLSDRFSAERPKGSFSTLEIQRTEQGDSAMYLCASASPSSSAEEKLFFGSGTQLSVL.

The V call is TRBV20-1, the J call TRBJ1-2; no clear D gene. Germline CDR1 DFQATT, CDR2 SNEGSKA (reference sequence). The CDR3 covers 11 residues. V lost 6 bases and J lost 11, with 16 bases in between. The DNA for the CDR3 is TGCAGTGCATCCCCGTCACTTTTATACACCTTC. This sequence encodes CSASPSLLYTF.

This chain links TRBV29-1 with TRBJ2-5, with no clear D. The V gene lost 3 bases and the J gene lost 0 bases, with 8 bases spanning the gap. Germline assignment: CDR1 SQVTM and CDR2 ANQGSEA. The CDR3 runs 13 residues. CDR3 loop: CSVDKADQETQYF. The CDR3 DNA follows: TGCAGCGTTGATAAGGCCGACCAAGAGACCCAGTACTTC.

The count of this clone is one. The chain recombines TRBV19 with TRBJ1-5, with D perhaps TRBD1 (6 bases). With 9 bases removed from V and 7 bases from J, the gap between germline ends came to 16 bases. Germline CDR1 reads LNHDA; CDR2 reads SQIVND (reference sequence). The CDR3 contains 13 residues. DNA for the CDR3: TGTGCCAGCAGGACAGAGAGGGAACAGCCCCAGCATTTT. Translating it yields CASRTEREQPQHF.

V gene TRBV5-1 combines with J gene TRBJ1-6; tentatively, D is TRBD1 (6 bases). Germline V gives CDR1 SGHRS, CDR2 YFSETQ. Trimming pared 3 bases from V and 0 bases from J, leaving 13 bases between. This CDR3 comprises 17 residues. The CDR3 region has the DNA TGCGCCAGCAGCTCGGGACAAATGAGCTCCTATAATTCACCCCTCCACTTT. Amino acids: CASSSGQMSSYNSPLHF.

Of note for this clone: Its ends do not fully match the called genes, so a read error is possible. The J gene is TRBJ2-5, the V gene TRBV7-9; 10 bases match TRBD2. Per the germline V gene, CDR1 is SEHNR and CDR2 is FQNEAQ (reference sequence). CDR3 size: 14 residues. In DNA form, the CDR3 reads TGTGCCACCAGCGGGAGGGGGCGCATGGAGACCCAGTACTTC. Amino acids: CATSGRGRMETQYF.

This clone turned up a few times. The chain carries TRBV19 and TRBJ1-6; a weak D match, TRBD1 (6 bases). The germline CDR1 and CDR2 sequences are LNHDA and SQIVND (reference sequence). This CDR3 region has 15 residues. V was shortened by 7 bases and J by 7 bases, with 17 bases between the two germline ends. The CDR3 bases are TGTGCCAGTATTACCGCGGGACACGCGAATTCACCCCTCCACTTT. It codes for CASITAGHANSPLHF.

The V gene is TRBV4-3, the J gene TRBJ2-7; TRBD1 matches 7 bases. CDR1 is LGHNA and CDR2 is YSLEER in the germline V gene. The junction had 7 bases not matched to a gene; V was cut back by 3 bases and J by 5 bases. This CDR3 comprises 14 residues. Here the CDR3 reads CASSHYQGVDEQYF. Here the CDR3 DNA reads TGCGCCAGCAGCCACTATCAGGGGGTGGACGAGCAGTACTTC.

CDR3 protein: CASSIGAGGQRAQHF. DNA of the CDR3: TGTGCCAGTAGTATCGGGGCGGGGGGTCAGCGAGCCCAGCATTTT. The rearrangement links TRBV19 to TRBJ1-5; a weak D match, TRBD1 (5 bases). Germline lookup yields CDR1 LNHDA and CDR2 SQIVND (reference sequence). V was trimmed by 3 bases and J by 11 bases, leaving 20 bases between them. The CDR3 consists of 15 residues.

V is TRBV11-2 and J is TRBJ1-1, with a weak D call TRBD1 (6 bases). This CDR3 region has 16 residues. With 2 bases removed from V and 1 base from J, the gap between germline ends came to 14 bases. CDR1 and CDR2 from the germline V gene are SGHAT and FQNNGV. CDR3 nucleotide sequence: TGTGCCAGCAGCTTAATCCGGGGGCGGGGGAACACTGAAGCTTTCTTT. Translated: CASSLIRGRGNTEAFF.

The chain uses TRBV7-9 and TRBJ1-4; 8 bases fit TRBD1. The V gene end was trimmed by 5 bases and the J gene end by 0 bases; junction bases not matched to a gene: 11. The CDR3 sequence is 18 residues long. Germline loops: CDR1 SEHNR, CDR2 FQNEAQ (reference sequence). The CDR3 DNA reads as TGTGCCAGCAGCCGTCTCGTCGGACAGGGACCAACTAATGAAAAACTGTTTTTT. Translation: CASSRLVGQGPTNEKLFF.

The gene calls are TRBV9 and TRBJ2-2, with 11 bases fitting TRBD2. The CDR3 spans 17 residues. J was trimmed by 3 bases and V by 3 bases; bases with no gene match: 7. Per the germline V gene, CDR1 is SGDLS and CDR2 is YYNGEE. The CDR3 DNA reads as TGTGCCAGCAGCGCTCCCCGGACTAGCGGGTACACCGGGGAGCTGTTTTTT. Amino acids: CASSAPRTSGYTGELFF.

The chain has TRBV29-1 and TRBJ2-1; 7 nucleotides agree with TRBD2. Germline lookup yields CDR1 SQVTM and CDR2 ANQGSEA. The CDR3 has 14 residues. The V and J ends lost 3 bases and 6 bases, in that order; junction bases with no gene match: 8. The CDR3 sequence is CSVESGGRFNEQFF. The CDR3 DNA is TGCAGCGTTGAGTCGGGAGGCCGGTTCAATGAGCAGTTCTTC.

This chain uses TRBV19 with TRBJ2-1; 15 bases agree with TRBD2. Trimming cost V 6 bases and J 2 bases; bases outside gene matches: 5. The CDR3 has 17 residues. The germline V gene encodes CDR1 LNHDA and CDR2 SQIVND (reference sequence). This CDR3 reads CASRQGTSGGTYNEQFF. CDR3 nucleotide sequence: TGTGCCAGTAGACAAGGGACTAGCGGGGGGACCTACAATGAGCAGTTCTTC.

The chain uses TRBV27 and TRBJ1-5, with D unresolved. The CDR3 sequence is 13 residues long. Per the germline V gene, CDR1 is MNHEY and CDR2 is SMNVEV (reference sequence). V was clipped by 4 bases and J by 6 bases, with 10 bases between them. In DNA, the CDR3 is TGTGCCAGCAGTTATGCAGGAGCTCAGCCCCAGCATTTT. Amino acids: CASSYAGAQPQHF.

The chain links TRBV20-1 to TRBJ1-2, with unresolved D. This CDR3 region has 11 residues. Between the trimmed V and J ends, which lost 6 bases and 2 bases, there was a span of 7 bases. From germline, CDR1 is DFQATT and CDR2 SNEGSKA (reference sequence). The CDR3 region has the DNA TGCAGTGCGGCGGGCAACTATGGCTACACCTTC. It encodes CSAAGNYGYTF.

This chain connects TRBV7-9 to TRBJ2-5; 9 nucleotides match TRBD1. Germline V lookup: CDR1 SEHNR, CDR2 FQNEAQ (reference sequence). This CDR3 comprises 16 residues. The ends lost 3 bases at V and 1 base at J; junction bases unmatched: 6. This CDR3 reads CASSFPPGQGQETQYF. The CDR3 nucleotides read TGTGCCAGCAGCTTTCCCCCGGGACAGGGCCAAGAGACCCAGTACTTC. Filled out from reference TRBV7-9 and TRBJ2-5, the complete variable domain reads DTGVSQNPRHKITKRGQNVTFRCDPISEHNRLYWYRQTLGQGPEFLTYFQNEAQLEKSRLLSDRFSAERPKGSFSTLEIQRTEQGDSAMYLCASSFPPGQGQETQYFGPGTRLLVL.

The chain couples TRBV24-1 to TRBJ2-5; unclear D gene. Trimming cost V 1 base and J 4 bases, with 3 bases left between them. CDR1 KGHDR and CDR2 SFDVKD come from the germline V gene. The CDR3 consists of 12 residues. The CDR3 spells CATSDFVETQYF. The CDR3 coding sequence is TGTGCCACCAGTGATTTTGTAGAGACCCAGTACTTC.

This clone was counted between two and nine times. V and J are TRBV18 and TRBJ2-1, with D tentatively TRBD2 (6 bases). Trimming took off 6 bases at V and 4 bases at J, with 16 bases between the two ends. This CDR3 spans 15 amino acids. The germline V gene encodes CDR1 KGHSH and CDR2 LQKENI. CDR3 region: CASSPTGERYNEQFF. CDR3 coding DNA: TGTGCCAGCTCCCCTACGGGGGAGCGATACAATGAGCAGTTCTTC.

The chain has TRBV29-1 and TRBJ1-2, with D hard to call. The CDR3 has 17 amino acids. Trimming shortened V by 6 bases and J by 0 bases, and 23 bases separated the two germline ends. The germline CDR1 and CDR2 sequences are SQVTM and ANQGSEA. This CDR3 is CSVESNRAFLANYGYTF. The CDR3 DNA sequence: TGCAGCGTCGAATCTAACAGAGCCTTTCTAGCTAACTATGGCTACACCTTC.

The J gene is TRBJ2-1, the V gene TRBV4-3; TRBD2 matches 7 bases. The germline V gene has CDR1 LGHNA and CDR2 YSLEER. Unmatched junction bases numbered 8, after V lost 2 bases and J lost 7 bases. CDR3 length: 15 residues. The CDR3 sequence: CASSQTGGEGNEQFF. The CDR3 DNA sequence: TGCGCCAGCAGCCAAACGGGGGGAGAGGGGAATGAGCAGTTCTTC.

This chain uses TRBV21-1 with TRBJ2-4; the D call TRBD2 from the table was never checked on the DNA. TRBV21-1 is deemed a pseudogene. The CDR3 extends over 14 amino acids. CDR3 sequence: CASSIAGRENIQYF. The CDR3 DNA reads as TGTGCTAGCAGTATCGCCGGGAGGGAAAACATTCAGTACTTC.

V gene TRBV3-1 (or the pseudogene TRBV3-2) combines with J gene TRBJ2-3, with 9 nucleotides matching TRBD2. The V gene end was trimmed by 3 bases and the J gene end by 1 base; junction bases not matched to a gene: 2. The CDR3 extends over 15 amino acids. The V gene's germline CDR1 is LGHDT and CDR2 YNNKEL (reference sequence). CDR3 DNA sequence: TGTGCCAGCAGCCAGAGACTAGCGGGCACAGATACGCAGTATTTT. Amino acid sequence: CASSQRLAGTDTQYF.

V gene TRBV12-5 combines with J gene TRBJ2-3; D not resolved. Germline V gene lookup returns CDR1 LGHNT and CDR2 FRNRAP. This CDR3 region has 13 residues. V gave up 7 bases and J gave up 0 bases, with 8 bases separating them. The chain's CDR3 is CASAFGSTDTQYF. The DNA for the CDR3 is TGTGCTAGTGCCTTCGGGAGCACAGATACGCAGTATTTT.

CDR3 sequence: CASSVEGTSGSYNEQFF. CDR3 coding DNA: TGTGCCAGCAGCGTAGAAGGGACTAGCGGCTCCTACAATGAGCAGTTCTTC. The V and J genes are TRBV9 and TRBJ2-1; 11 nucleotides line up with TRBD2. Looked up from germline, CDR1 is SGDLS and CDR2 is YYNGEE. The CDR3 has 17 residues. After removal of 0 bases from V and 0 bases from J, the junction contained 2 bases not matched to a gene.

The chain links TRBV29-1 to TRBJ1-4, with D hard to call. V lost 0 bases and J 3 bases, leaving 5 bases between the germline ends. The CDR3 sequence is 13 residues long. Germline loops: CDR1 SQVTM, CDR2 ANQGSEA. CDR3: CSVEEGSNEKLFF. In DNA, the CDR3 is TGCAGCGTTGAAGAGGGTTCTAATGAAAAACTGTTTTTT.